The T cell receptor (beta chain) under discussion was sequenced for a study of cytomegalovirus exposure and HLA in healthy donors. Findings and limits, study-wide: High sensitivity and specificity were reportedly achieved when the classifier diagnosed cytomegalovirus status. Sequencing depth roughly uniform across donors was assumed in presence/absence analyses. Trimming of TCR beta V- and J-genes showed a link, identified in a later analysis, to a missense DCLRE1C variant.

Trimming removed 3 bases at V and 2 bases at J, with 7 bases between. CDR3 length: 13 amino acids. Germline V gives CDR1 MDHEN, CDR2 SYDVKM. It was with 60 Vbeta and 13 Jbeta primers that the PCR ran. Measured with immunoSEQ multiplex PCR; TCRdb has only the in-frame clones, and not every one. The top ten clones hold roughly 2% of a sample with 110,000 to 150,000 clones, about 70% of them seen once. Comments on this clone: Its antigen is not identified. This sample also contains other DNA sequences that code for the same CDR3.

This chain links TRBV28 with TRBJ1-1; no clear D gene. Input material: PBMCs. The source is an older woman in good health and CMV-seropositive. The CDR3 DNA follows: TGTGCCAGCAGTTTTCCAGGAAACACTGAAGCTTTCTTT. Protein product: CASSFPGNTEAFF.